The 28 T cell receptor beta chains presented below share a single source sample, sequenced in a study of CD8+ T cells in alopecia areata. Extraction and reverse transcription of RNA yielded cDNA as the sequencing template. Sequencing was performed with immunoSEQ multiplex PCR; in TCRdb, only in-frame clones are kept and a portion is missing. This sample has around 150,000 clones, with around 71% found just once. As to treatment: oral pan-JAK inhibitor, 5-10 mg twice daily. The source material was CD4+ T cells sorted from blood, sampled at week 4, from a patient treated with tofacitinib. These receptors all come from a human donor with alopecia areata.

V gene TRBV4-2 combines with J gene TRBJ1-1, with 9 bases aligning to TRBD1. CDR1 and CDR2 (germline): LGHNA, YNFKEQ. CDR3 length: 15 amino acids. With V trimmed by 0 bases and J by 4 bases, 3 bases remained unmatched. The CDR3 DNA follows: TGTGCCAGCAGCCAAGACCAGACAGGGGGCACTGAAGCTTTCTTT. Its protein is CASSQDQTGGTEAFF.

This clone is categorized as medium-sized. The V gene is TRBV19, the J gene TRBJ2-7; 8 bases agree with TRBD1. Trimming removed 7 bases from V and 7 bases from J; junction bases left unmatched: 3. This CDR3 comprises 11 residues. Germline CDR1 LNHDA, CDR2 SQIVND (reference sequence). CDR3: CASTTGGEQYF. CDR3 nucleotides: TGTGCCAGTACTACAGGGGGGGAGCAGTACTTC.

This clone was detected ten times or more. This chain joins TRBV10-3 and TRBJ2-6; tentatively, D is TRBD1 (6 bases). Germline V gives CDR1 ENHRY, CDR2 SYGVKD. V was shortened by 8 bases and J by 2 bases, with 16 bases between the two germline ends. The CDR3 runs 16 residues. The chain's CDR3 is CAISLGHLTGANVLTF. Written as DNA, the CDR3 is TGTGCCATCTCCCTGGGACATTTGACTGGGGCCAACGTCCTGACTTTC.

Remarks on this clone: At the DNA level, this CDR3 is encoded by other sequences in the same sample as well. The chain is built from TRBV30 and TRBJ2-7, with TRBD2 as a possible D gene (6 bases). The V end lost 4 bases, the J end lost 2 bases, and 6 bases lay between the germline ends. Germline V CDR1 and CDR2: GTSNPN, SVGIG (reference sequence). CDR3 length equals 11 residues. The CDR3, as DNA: TGTGCCTGGACGGGGGCCTACGAGCAGTACTTC. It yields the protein CAWTGAYEQYF. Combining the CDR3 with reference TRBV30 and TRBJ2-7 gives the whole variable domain SQTIHQWPATLVQPVGSPLSLECTVEGTSNPNLYWYRQAAGRGLQLLFYSVGIGQISSEVPQNLSASRPQDRQFILSSKKLLLSDSGFYLCAWTGAYEQYFGPGTRLTVT.

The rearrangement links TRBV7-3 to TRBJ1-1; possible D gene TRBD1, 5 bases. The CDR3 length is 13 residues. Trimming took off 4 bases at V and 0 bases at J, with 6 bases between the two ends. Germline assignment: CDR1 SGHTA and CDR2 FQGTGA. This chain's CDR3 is CASSSDMNTEAFF. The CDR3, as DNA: TGTGCCAGCAGCTCGGACATGAACACTGAAGCTTTCTTT. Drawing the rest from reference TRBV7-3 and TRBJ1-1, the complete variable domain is GAGVSQTPSNKVTEKGKYVELRCDPISGHTALYWYRQSLGQGPEFLIYFQGTGAADDSGLPNDRFFAVRPEGSVSTLKIQRTERGDSAVYLCASSSDMNTEAFFGQGTRLTVV.

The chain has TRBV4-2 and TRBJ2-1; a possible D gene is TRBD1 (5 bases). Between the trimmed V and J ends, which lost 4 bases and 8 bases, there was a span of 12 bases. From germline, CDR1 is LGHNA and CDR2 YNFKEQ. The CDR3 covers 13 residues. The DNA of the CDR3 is TGTGCCAGCAGCCTCGGGCAGGGCGATGAGCAGTTCTTC. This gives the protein CASSLGQGDEQFF.

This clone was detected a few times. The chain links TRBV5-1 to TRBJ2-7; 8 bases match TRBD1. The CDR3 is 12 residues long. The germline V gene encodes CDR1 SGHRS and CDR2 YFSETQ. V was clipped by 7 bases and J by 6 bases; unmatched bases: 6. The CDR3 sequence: CASGLTGGEQYF. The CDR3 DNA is TGCGCCAGCGGCCTAACAGGGGGCGAGCAGTACTTC.

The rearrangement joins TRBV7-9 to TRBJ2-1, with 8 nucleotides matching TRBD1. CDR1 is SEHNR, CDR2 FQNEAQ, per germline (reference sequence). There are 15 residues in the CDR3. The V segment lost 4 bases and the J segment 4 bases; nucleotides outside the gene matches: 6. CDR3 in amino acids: CASSSDRGPYNEQFF. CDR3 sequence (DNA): TGTGCCAGCAGCTCCGACAGGGGCCCTTACAATGAGCAGTTCTTC.

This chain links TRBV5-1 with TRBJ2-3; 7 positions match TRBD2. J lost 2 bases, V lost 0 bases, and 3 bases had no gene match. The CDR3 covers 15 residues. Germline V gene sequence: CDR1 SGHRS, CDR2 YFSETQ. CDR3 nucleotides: TGCGCCAGCAGCTTGGTCGGGGGGAACACAGATACGCAGTATTTT. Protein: CASSLVGGNTDTQYF.

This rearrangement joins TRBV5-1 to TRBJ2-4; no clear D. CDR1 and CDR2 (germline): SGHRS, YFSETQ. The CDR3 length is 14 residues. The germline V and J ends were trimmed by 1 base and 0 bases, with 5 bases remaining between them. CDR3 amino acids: CASSLTRAKNIQYF. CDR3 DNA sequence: TGCGCCAGCAGCTTGACAAGAGCCAAAAACATTCAGTACTTC.

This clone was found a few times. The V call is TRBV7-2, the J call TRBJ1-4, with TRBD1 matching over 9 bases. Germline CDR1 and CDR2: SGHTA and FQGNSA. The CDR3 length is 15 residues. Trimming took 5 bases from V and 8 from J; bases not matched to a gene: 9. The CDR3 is CASSPQDRGGEKLFF. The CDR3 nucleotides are TGTGCCAGCAGCCCCCAGGACAGGGGAGGGGAAAAACTGTTTTTT.

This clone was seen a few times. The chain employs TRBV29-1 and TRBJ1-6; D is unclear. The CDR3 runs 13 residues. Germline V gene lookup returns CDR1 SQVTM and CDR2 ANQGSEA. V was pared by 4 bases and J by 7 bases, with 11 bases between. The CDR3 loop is CSVAVNSNSPLHF. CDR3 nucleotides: TGCAGCGTTGCGGTCAACTCAAATTCACCCCTCCACTTT.

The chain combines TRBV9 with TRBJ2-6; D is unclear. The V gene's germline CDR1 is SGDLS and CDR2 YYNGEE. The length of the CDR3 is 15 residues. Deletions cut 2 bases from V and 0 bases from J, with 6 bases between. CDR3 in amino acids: CASSVSRSGANVLTF. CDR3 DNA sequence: TGTGCCAGCAGCGTGAGTCGCTCTGGGGCCAACGTCCTGACTTTC.

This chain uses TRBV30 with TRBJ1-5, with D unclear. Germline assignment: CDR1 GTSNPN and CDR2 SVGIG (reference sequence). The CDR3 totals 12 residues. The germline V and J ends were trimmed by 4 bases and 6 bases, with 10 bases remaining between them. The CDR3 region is CAWIRLGQPQHF. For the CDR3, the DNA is TGTGCCTGGATACGTTTGGGTCAGCCCCAGCATTTT.

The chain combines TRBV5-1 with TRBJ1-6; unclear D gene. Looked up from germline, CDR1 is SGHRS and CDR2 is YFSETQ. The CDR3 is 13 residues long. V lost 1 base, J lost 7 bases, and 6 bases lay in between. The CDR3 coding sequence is TGCGCCAGCAGCTTGTTCCCGAATTCACCCCTCCACTTT. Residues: CASSLFPNSPLHF.

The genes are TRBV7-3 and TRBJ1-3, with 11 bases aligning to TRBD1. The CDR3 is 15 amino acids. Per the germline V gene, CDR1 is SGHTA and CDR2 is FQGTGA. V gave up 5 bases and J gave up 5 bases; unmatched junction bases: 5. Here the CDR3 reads CASSPGTGGRNTIYF. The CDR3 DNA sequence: TGTGCCAGCAGCCCGGGGACAGGGGGAAGAAACACCATATATTTT.

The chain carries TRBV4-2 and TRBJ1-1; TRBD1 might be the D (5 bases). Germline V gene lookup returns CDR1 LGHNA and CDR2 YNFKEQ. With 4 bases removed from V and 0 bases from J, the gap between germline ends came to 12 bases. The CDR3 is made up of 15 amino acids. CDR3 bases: TGTGCCAGCAGCCCCCTGGGGGACTTGAACACTGAAGCTTTCTTT. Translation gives CASSPLGDLNTEAFF.

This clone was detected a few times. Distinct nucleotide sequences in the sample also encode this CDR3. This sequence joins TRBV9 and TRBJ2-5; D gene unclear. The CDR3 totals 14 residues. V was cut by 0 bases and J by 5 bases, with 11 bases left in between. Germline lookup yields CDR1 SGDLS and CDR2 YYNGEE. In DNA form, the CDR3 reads TGTGCCAGCAGCGTAGACCCCAAAGGGGAGACCCAGTACTTC. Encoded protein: CASSVDPKGETQYF.

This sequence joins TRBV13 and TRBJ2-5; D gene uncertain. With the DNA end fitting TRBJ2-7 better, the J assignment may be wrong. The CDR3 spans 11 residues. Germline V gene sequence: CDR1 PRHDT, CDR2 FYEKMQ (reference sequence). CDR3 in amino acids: CASSLGYEQYF. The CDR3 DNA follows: TGTGCCAGCAGCTTAGGCTACGAGCAGTACTTC.

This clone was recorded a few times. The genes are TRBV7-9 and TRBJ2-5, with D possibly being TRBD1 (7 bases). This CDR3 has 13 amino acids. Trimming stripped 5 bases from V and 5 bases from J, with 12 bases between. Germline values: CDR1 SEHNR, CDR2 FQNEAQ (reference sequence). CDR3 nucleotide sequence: TGTGCCAGCAGCCCAGGGGGGATCGAGACCCAGTACTTC. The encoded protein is CASSPGGIETQYF.

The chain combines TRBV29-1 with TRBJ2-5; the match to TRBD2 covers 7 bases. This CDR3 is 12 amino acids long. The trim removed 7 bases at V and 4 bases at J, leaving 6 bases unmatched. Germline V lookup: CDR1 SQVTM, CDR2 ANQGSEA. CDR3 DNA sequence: TGCAGCGGTGGGAGGGGAGGAGAGACCCAGTACTTC. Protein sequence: CSGGRGGETQYF.

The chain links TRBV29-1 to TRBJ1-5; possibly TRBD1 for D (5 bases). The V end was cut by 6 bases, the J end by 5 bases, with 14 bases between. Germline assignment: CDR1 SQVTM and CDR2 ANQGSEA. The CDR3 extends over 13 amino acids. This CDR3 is CSVQIGGDQPQHF. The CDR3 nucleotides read TGCAGCGTCCAGATCGGGGGGGATCAGCCCCAGCATTTT.

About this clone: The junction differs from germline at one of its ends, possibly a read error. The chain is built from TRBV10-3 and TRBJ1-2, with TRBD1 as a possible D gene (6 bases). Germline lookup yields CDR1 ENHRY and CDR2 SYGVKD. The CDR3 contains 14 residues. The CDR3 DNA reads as TGTGCCAGCAGTCAGGGGCGAAGGAGTTATGGCTACACCTTC. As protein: CASSQGRRSYGYTF.

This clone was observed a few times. CDR3 bases: TGCGCCAGCCAGACCCAACAGGGTAACTATGGCTACACCTTC. Protein product: CASQTQQGNYGYTF. The chain is built from TRBV4-1 and TRBJ1-2, with a weak D call TRBD1 (6 bases). The V and J ends lost 8 bases and 1 base respectively, with 14 bases between them. Germline loops: CDR1 MGHRA, CDR2 YSYEKL. CDR3 length equals 14 residues.

Written as DNA, the CDR3 is TGTGCCTGGAATCCCTTAGGAAGGGCGAACACTGAAGCTTTCTTT. This translates into CAWNPLGRANTEAFF. This chain links TRBV30 with TRBJ1-1; D remains ambiguous. The germline V gene has CDR1 GTSNPN and CDR2 SVGIG (reference sequence). Trimming shortened V by 4 bases and J by 1 base, and 16 bases separated the two germline ends. This CDR3 has 15 residues.

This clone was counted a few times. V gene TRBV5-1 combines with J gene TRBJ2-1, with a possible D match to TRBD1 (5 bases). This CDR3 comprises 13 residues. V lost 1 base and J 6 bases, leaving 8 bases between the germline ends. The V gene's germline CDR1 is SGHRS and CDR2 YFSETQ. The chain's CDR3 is CASSLRTTNEQFF. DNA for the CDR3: TGCGCCAGCAGCTTGAGGACAACCAATGAGCAGTTCTTC.

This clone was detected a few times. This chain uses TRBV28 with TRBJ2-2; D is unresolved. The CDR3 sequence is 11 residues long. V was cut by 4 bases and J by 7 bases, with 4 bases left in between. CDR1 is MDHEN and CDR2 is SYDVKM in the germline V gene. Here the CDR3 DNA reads TGTGCCAGCAGTTCAGACGGGGAGCTGTTTTTT. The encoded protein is CASSSDGELFF.

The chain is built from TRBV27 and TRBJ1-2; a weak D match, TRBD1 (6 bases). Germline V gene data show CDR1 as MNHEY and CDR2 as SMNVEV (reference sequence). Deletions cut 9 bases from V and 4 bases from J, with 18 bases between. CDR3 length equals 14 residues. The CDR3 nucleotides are TGTGCCAGTCGGGACACCAGGTCGGCCTATGGCTACACCTTC. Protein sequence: CASRDTRSAYGYTF.